Below, 19 T cell receptor beta chains from the same sample are listed, as sequenced in a study of blood T cell repertoires in COVID-19. Sequencing used immunoSEQ multiplex PCR; TCRdb keeps in-frame clones, though not all of them. This table has roughly 290,000 clones, about 85% appearing once. The specimen sequenced was peripheral blood. These receptors came from a human donor with COVID-19, enrolled during active disease. The donor label of this sample is uncertain.

This sequence joins TRBV18 and TRBJ2-7, with 9 positions matching TRBD1. V lost 3 bases, J lost 2 bases, and 5 bases stayed unmatched. Per germline, CDR1 KGHSH and CDR2 LQKENI. This CDR3 comprises 15 residues. The CDR3 DNA reads as TGTGCCAGCTCACCGGGACAGGGAGAGGCCTACGAGCAGTACTTC. Protein sequence: CASSPGQGEAYEQYF.

The chain uses TRBV19 and TRBJ2-2; 8 bases align to TRBD1. CDR1 is LNHDA and CDR2 is SQIVND in the germline V gene (reference sequence). There are 14 residues in the CDR3. The trim removed 6 bases at V and 5 bases at J, leaving 5 bases unmatched. The CDR3 is CASRDRVETGELFF. In DNA form, the CDR3 reads TGTGCCAGTAGGGACAGGGTCGAGACCGGGGAGCTGTTTTTT.

The genes are TRBV3-1 (or the pseudogene TRBV3-2) and TRBJ2-2, with D possibly matching TRBD1 (6 bases). CDR1 and CDR2 from the germline V gene are LGHDT and YNNKEL (reference sequence). V shed 3 bases and J shed 1 base, with 18 bases lying between them. CDR3 size: 18 residues. Here the CDR3 DNA reads TGTGCCAGCAGCCACCTCCCACCAGGGGCAGGGAACACCGGGGAGCTGTTTTTT. It encodes CASSHLPPGAGNTGELFF.

The chain joins TRBV2 to TRBJ2-4; D is possibly TRBD1 (6 bases). Trimming removed 6 bases from V and 7 bases from J, with 19 bases in between. The CDR3 length is 15 residues. CDR1 and CDR2 (germline): SNHLY, FYNNEI. The CDR3 nucleotides read TGTGCCAGCAGCCCTCCGAAGGGGGAAGGGAACATTCAGTACTTC. Its translation is CASSPPKGEGNIQYF.

The genes are TRBV6-6 and TRBJ1-2; TRBD1 is a possible D gene (5 bases). There are 13 residues in the CDR3. CDR1 and CDR2 (germline): MNHNY, SVGAGI (reference sequence). Trimming took 10 bases from V and 8 from J, leaving 20 bases between them. This CDR3 is CATSRGDLPGYTF. Written as DNA, the CDR3 is TGTGCCACCTCCCGGGGGGACCTTCCAGGCTACACCTTC.

This clone was found many times. The genes are TRBV19 and TRBJ1-3, with TRBD1 matching 8 bases. V lost 5 bases and J lost 2; bases outside the gene matches: 11. The CDR3 spans 17 residues. In germline, CDR1 is LNHDA, CDR2 SQIVND (reference sequence). The CDR3 here is CASSRFNRGSAGNTIYF. The DNA of the CDR3 is TGTGCCAGTAGTCGGTTCAACAGGGGGTCTGCTGGAAACACCATATATTTT.

V gene TRBV29-1 combines with J gene TRBJ2-7, with 9 bases lining up with TRBD2. The germline gives CDR1 SQVTM, CDR2 ANQGSEA. The CDR3 covers 15 residues. Trimming removed 2 bases from V and 0 bases from J; junction bases left unmatched: 5. The CDR3 protein is CSVEFPSGNSYEQYF. Written as DNA, the CDR3 is TGCAGCGTTGAATTCCCTAGCGGGAACTCCTACGAGCAGTACTTC.

The chain recombines TRBV18 with TRBJ2-1; 12 bases map to TRBD2. The V and J ends lost 1 base and 7 bases, in that order; junction bases with no gene match: 5. The CDR3 sequence is 16 residues long. The V gene's germline CDR1 is KGHSH and CDR2 LQKENI. The CDR3 region has the DNA TGTGCCAGCTCACCACTCGCTAGCGGGAGGGGTAATGAGCAGTTCTTC. Translation: CASSPLASGRGNEQFF. Supplemented by reference TRBV18 and TRBJ2-1, the full variable domain reads NAGVMQNPRHLVRRRGQEARLRCSPMKGHSHVYWYRQLPEEGLKFMVYLQKENIIDESGMPKERFSAEFPKEGPSILRIQQVVRGDSAAYFCASSPLASGRGNEQFFGPGTRLTVL.

In its sample, this clone was seen once. This chain connects TRBV10-3 to TRBJ1-2; D not resolved. The germline gives CDR1 ENHRY, CDR2 SYGVKD. Between the trimmed V and J ends, which lost 6 bases and 8 bases, there was a span of 16 bases. CDR3 length: 13 residues. The DNA for the CDR3 is TGTGCCATCAGCCGAGTGGTTGGTGAGGGCTACACCTTC. This encodes CAISRVVGEGYTF.

This chain connects TRBV6-5 to TRBJ1-2; D perhaps matches TRBD1 (5 bases). Germline V gene lookup returns CDR1 MNHEY and CDR2 SVGAGI. The CDR3 length is 13 residues. V shed 8 bases and J shed 8 bases, with 18 bases lying between them. CDR3 residues: CASADSVFGGYTF. CDR3 coding DNA: TGTGCCAGCGCAGACAGTGTTTTTGGAGGCTACACCTTC.

This sequence joins TRBV23-1 and TRBJ2-4; possibly TRBD1 for D (7 bases). TRBV23-1 is an ORF for which the function is uncertain. Trimming took off 8 bases at V and 4 bases at J, with 12 bases between the two ends. There are 13 residues in the CDR3. CDR3 sequence reads: CASRQGGKNIQYF. The CDR3 DNA sequence: TGCGCCAGCCGCCAGGGGGGAAAAAACATTCAGTACTTC.

The V gene is TRBV28, the J gene TRBJ1-2; no firm D call. CDR3 length equals 16 residues. Germline loops: CDR1 MDHEN, CDR2 SYDVKM. Trimming took 4 bases from V and 4 from J, leaving 19 bases between them. The CDR3 sequence is CASSSPGLREGYGYTF. The CDR3 DNA reads TGTGCCAGCAGTTCCCCCGGGTTGAGGGAAGGCTATGGCTACACCTTC.

This clone was seen once. The chain is built from TRBV5-4 and TRBJ1-1; 7 bases match TRBD1. Germline CDR1 reads SGHNT; CDR2 reads YYREEE (reference sequence). The CDR3 is 14 residues long. V lost 2 bases to trimming and J lost 0 bases; unmatched junction nucleotides: 1. CDR3 nucleotides: TGTGCCAGCAGCTTAGGGGGCCTGAACACTGAAGCTTTCTTT. Its protein product is CASSLGGLNTEAFF.

To note about this clone: The identical CDR3 is also encoded by other nucleotide sequences in the sample. The chain links TRBV30 to TRBJ1-2, with D unclear. Germline V gives CDR1 GTSNPN, CDR2 SVGIG (reference sequence). This CDR3 is built from 12 residues. The V end was cut by 2 bases, the J end by 2 bases, with 6 bases between. CDR3 in DNA: TGTGCCTGGAGTACGGGGAACTATGGCTACACCTTC. It codes for CAWSTGNYGYTF.

The gene calls are TRBV5-1 and TRBJ2-3; D call uncertain. Trimming removed 0 bases from V and 4 bases from J, with 9 bases in between. The CDR3 length is 14 residues. CDR1 and CDR2 (germline): SGHRS, YFSETQ. The CDR3 loop is CASSLVSGSDTQYF. CDR3 bases: TGCGCCAGCAGCTTGGTGTCCGGGTCAGATACGCAGTATTTT. Variable domain in full (rest from reference TRBV5-1 and TRBJ2-3): KAGVTQTPRYLIKTRGQQVTLSCSPISGHRSVSWYQQTPGQGLQFLFEYFSETQRNKGNFPGRFSGRQFSNSRSEMNVSTLELGDSALYLCASSLVSGSDTQYFGPGTRLTVL.

This rearrangement joins TRBV6-5 to TRBJ1-2, with TRBD1 identical over 8 bases. Germline CDR1 MNHEY, CDR2 SVGAGI. J was trimmed by 5 bases and V by 5 bases; bases with no gene match: 7. The CDR3 extends over 14 amino acids. This chain's CDR3 is CASSPDRDRYGYTF. The DNA for the CDR3 is TGTGCCAGCAGTCCGGACAGGGATCGTTATGGCTACACCTTC.

This clone was recorded only once. The chain employs TRBV3-1 (or the pseudogene TRBV3-2) and TRBJ2-1; TRBD2 is a possible D gene (5 bases). The V end was cut by 2 bases, the J end by 1 base, with 18 bases between. CDR3 length: 18 residues. Per the germline V gene, CDR1 is LGHDT and CDR2 is YNNKEL (reference sequence). The CDR3 loop is CASSQRKVALWSYNEQFF. The CDR3 nucleotides read TGTGCCAGCAGCCAAAGGAAGGTAGCGCTCTGGTCCTACAATGAGCAGTTCTTC.

The chain employs TRBV5-1 and TRBJ1-6; 9 bases are a match to TRBD1. The CDR3 loop spans 15 amino acids. Losses at the gene ends were 4 bases for V and 10 bases for J; bases not matched to a gene: 9. Germline loops: CDR1 SGHRS, CDR2 YFSETQ. The CDR3: CASSLKRTGESPLHF. The CDR3, as DNA: TGCGCCAGCAGCCTGAAGAGGACAGGGGAATCACCCCTCCACTTT.

For this clone: Different DNA sequences within this sample yield the same CDR3. The chain is built from TRBV6-5 and TRBJ1-2, with 10 bases fitting TRBD1. Trimming at V came to 6 bases and at J to 8 bases, leaving 6 bases not matched to a gene. The CDR3 consists of 13 residues. Germline CDR1 MNHEY, CDR2 SVGAGI. The CDR3 DNA is TGTGCCAGCAGCCGACAGGGGGCGAGGGGCTACACCTTC. This sequence encodes CASSRQGARGYTF.